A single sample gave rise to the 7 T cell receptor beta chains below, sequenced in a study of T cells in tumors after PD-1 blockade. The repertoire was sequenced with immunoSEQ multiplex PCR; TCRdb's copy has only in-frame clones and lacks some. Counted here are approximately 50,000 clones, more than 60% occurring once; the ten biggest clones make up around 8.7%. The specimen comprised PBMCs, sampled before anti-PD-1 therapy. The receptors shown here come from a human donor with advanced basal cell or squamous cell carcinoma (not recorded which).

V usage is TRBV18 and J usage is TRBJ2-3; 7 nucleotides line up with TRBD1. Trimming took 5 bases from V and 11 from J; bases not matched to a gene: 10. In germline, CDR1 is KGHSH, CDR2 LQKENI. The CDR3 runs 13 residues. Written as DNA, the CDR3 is TGTGCCAGCTCAGGGGACAGTAGAGGCATGCAGTATTTT. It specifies CASSGDSRGMQYF.

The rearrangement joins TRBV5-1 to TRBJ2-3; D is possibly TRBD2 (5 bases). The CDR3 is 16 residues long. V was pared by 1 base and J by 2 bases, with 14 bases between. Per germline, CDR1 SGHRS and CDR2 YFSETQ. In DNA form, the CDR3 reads TGCGCCAGCAGCTTGCTCGGAGGTGGTATCACAGATACGCAGTATTTT. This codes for CASSLLGGGITDTQYF.

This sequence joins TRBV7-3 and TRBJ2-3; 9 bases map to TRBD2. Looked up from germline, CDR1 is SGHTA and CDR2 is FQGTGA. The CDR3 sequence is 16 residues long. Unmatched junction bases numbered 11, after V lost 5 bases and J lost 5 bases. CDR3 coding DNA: TGTGCCAGCAGCCCTTATGCGCGGGGGGGCGGAGATACGCAGTATTTT. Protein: CASSPYARGGGDTQYF.

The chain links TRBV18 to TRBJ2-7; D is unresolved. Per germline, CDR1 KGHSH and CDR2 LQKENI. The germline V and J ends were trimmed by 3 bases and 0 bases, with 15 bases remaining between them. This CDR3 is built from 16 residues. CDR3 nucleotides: TGTGCCAGCTCACCGAACCGGCTGGGCGGCTCCTACGAGCAGTACTTC. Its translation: CASSPNRLGGSYEQYF.

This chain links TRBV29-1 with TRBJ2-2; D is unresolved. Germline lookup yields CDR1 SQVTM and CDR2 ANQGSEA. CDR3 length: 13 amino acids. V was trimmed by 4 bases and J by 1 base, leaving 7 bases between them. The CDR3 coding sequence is TGCAGCGTTGCGGTACTGAACACCGGGGAGCTGTTTTTT. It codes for CSVAVLNTGELFF.

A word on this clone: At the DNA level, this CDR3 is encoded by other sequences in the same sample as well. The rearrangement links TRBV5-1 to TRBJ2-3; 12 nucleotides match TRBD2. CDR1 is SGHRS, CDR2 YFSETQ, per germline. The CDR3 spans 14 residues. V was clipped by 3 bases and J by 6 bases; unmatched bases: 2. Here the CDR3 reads CASSSTSGGDTQYF. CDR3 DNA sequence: TGCGCCAGCAGCTCCACTAGCGGGGGGGATACGCAGTATTTT.

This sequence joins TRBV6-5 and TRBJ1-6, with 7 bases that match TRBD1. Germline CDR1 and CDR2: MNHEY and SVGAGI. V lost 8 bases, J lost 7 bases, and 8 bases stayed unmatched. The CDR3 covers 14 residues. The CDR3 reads CASGDREENSPLHF. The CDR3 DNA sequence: TGTGCCAGCGGCGACAGGGAAGAGAATTCACCCCTCCACTTT.